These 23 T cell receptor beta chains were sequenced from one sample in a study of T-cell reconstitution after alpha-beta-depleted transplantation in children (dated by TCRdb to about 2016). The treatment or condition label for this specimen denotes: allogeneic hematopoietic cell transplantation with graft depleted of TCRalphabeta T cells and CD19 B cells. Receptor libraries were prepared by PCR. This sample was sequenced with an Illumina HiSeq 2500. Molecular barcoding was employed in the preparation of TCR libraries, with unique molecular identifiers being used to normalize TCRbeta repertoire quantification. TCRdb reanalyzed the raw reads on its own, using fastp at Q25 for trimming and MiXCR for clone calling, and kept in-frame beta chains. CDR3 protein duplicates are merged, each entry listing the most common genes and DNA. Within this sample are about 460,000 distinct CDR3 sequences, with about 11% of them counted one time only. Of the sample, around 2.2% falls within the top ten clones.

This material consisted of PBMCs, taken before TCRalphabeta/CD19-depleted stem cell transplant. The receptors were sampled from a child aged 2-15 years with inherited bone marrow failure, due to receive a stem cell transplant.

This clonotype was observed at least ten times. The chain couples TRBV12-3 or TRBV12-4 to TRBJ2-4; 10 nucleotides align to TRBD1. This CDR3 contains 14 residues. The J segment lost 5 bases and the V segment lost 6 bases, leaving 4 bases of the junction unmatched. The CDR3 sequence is CASRTGTGENIQYF. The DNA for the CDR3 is TGTGCCAGCAGGACCGGGACAGGGGAAAACATTCAGTACTTC.

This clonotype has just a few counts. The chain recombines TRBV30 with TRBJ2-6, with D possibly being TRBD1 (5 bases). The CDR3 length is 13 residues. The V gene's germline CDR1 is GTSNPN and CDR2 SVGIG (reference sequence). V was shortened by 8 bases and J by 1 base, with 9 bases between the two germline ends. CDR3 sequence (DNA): TGTGCCGAACGACAGTCTGGGGCCAACGTCCTGACTTTC. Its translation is CAERQSGANVLTF.

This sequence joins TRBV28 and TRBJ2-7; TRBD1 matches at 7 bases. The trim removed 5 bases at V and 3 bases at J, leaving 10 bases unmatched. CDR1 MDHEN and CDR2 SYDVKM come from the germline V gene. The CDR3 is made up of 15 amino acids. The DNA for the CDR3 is TGTGCCAGCAGTCCAATGGGACAGAAAAGCTACGAGCAGTACTTC. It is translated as CASSPMGQKSYEQYF.

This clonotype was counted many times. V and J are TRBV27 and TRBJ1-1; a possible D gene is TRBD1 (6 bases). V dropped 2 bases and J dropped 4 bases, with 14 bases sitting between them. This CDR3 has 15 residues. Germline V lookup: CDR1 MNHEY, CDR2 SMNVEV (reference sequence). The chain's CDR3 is CASSLVPGAVTEAFF. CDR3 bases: TGTGCCAGCAGTTTAGTCCCGGGGGCGGTCACTGAAGCTTTCTTT.

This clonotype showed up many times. In DNA form, the CDR3 reads TGCAGCGTTGAAGGACAGACCTTCGATACGCAGTATTTT. This encodes CSVEGQTFDTQYF. The V gene is TRBV29-1, the J gene TRBJ2-3, with D perhaps TRBD1 (5 bases). The CDR3 extends over 13 amino acids. Between the trimmed V and J ends, which lost 1 base and 6 bases, there was a span of 11 bases. The germline gives CDR1 SQVTM, CDR2 ANQGSEA.

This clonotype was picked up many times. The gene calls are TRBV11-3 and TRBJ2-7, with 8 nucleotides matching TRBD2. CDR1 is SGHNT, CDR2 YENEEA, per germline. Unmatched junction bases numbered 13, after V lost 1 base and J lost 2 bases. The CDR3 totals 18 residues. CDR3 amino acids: CASSLGPAAGGRAYEQYF. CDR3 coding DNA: TGTGCCAGCAGCTTAGGCCCCGCGGCGGGAGGACGGGCCTACGAGCAGTACTTC.

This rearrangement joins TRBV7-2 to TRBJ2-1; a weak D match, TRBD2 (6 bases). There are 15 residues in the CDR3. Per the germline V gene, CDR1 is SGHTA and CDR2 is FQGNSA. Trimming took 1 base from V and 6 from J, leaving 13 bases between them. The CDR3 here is CASSLGPGGGNEQFF. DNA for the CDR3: TGTGCCAGCAGCTTAGGACCCGGGGGAGGCAATGAGCAGTTCTTC.

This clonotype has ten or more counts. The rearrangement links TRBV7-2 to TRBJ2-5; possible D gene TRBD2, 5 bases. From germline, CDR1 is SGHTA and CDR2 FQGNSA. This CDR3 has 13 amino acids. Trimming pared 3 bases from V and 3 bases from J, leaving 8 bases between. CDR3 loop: CASSFGLEETQYF. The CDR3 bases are TGTGCCAGCAGCTTCGGACTGGAAGAGACCCAGTACTTC.

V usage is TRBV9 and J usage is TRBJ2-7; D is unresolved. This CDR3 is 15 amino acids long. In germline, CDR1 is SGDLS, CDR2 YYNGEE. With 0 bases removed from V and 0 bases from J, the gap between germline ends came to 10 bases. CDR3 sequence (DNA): TGTGCCAGCAGCGTAGGGTCCTCCCCCTCCTACGAGCAGTACTTC. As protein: CASSVGSSPSYEQYF.

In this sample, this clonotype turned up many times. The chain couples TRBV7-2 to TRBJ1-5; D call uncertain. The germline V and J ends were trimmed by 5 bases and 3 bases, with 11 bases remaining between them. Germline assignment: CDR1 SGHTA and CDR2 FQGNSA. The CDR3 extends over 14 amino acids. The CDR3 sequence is CASSRGSNNQPQHF. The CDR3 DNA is TGTGCCAGCAGCCGGGGATCAAACAATCAGCCCCAGCATTTT.

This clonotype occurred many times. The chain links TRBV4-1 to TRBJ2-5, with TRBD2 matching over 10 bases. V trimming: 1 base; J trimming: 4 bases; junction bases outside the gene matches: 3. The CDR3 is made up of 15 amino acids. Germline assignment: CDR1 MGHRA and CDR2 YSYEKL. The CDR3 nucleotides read TGCGCCAGCAGCCAAGCTAGCGGGAGTGTAGAGACCCAGTACTTC. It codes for CASSQASGSVETQYF.

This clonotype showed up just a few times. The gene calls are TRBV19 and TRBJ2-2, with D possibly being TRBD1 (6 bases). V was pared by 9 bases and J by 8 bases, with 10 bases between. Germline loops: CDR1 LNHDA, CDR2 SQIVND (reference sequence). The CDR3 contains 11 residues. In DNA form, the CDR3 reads TGTGCCAGGAGGGGGTCGGGGGAGCTGTTTTTT. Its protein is CARRGSGELFF.

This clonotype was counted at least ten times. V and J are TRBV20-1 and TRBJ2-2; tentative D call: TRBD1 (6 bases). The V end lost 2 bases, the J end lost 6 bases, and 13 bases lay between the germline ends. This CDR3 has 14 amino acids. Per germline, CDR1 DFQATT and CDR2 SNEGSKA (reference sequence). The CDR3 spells CSARRPQGPGELFF. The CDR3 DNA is TGCAGTGCTAGAAGGCCTCAGGGGCCCGGGGAGCTGTTTTTT.

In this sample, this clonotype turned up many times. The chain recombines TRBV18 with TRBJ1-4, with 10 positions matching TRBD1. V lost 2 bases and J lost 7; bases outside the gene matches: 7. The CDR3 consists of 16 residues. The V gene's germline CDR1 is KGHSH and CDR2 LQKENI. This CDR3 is CASSPVSGQGSEKLFF. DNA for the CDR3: TGTGCCAGCTCACCAGTTTCGGGACAGGGGAGTGAAAAACTGTTTTTT.

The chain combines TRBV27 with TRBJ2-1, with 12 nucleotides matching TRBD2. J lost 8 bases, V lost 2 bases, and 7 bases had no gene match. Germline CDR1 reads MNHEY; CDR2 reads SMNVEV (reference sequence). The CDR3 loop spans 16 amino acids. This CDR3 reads CASSLLLAGGPDEQFF. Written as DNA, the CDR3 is TGTGCCAGCAGTTTACTCCTAGCGGGAGGGCCGGATGAGCAGTTCTTC.

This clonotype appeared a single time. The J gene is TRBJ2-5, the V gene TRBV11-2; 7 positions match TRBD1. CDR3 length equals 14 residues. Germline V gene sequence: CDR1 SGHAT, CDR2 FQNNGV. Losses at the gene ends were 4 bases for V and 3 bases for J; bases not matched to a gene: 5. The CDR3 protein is CASSSIDREETQYF. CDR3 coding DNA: TGTGCCAGCAGCTCCATAGACAGGGAAGAGACCCAGTACTTC.

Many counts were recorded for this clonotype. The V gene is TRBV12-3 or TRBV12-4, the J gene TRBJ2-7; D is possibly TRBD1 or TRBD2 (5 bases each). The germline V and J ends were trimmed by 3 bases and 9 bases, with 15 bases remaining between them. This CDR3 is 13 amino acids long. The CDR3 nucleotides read TGTGCCAGCAGTTTCCTAGGGGTACGGGGGCAGTACTTC. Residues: CASSFLGVRGQYF.

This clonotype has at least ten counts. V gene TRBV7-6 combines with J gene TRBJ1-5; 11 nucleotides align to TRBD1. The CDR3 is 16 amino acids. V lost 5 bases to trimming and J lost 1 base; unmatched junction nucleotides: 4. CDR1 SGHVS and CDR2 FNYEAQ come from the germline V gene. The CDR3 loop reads CASSPGTGGSNQPQHF. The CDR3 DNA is TGTGCCAGCAGCCCGGGGACAGGGGGGAGCAATCAGCCCCAGCATTTT.

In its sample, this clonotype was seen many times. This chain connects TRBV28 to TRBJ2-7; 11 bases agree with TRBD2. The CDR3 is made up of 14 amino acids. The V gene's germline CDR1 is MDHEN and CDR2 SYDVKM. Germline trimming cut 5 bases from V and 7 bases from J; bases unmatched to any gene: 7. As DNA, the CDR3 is TGTGCCAGCAGTGAACTAGCGGGAGAGAGGGAGCAGTACTTC. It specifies CASSELAGEREQYF.

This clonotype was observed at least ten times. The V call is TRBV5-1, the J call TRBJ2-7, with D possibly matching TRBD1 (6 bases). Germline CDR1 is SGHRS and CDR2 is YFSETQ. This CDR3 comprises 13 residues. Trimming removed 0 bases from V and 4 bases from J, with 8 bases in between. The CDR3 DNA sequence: TGCGCCAGCAGCTTGGAACAGGGTTACGAGCAGTACTTC. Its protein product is CASSLEQGYEQYF. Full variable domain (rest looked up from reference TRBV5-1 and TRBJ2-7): KAGVTQTPRYLIKTRGQQVTLSCSPISGHRSVSWYQQTPGQGLQFLFEYFSETQRNKGNFPGRFSGRQFSNSRSEMNVSTLELGDSALYLCASSLEQGYEQYFGPGTRLTVT.

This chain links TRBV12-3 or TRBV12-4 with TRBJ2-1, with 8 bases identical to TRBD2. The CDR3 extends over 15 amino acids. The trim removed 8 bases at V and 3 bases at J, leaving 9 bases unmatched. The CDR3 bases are TGTGCCAGCCTCATGAGGCTAGCGGGCTACAATGAGCAGTTCTTC. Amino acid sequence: CASLMRLAGYNEQFF.

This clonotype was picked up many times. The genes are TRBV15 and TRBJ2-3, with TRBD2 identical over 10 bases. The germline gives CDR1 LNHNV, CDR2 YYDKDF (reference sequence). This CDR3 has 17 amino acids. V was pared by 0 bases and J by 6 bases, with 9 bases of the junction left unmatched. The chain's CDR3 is CATSRDHLAGDPDTQYF. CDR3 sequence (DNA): TGTGCCACCAGCAGAGATCACCTAGCGGGAGACCCCGATACGCAGTATTTT. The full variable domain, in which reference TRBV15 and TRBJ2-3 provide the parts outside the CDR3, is DAMVIQNPRYQVTQFGKPVTLSCSQTLNHNVMYWYQQKSSQAPKLLFHYYDKDFNNEADTPDNFQSRRPNTSFCFLDIRSPGLGDTAMYLCATSRDHLAGDPDTQYFGPGTRLTVL.

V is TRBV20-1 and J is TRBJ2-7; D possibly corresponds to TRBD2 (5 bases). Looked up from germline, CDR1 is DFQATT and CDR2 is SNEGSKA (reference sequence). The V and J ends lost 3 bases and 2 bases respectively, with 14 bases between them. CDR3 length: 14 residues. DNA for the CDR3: TGCAGTGCTAGCACCGCCCCCGGGGCCTACGAGCAGTACTTC. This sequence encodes CSASTAPGAYEQYF.